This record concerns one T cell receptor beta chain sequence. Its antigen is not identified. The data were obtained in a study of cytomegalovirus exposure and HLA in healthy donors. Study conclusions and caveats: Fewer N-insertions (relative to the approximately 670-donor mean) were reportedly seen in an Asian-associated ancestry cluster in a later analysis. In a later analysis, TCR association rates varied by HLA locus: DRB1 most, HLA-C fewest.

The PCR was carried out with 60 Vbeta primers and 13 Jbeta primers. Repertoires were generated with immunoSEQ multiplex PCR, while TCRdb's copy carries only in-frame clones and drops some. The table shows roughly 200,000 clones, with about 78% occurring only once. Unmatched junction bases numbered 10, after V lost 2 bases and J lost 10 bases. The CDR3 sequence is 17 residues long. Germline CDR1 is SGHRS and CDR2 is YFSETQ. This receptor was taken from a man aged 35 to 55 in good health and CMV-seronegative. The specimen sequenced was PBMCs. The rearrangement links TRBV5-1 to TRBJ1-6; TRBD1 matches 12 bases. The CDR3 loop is CASSFGGTGGDISPLHF. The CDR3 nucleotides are TGCGCCAGCAGCTTTGGGGGGACAGGGGGCGATATCTCACCCCTCCACTTT.